These 31 T cell receptor beta chains were sequenced from one sample in a study of molecular identifiers for immune sequencing clone quantification. MiXCR, applied by TCRdb to the PCR reads, yields one record per CDR3 protein. Here the sample spans roughly 630,000 distinct CDR3 sequences, over 25% being singletons. The specimen was naive CD8+ T cells from blood, with Jurkat cell RNA spiked in. Subset described: FACS-sorted CD8+CD4-CCR7+CD45RA+ naive T cells. Receptors were obtained from a human donor in good health. Some libraries in this study had Jurkat cell RNA spiked in.

This sequence joins TRBV10-1 and TRBJ1-1; tentative D call: TRBD1 (6 bases). CDR3 size: 17 residues. Per the germline V gene, CDR1 is WNHNN and CDR2 is SYGVQD (reference sequence). The germline V and J ends were trimmed by 2 bases and 0 bases, with 16 bases remaining between them. CDR3 protein: CASSEPPGGPMNTEAFF. CDR3 nucleotide sequence: TGCGCCAGCAGTGAGCCCCCGGGGGGGCCTATGAACACTGAAGCTTTCTTT.

This clonotype turned up a few times. The V call is TRBV30, the J call TRBJ2-2; TRBD2 matches 10 bases. In germline, CDR1 is GTSNPN, CDR2 SVGIG (reference sequence). V shed 7 bases, J shed 6 bases, and the junction held 5 bases outside the gene matches. This CDR3 comprises 13 residues. The CDR3 sequence: CAFLAGAAGELFF. In nucleotides, the CDR3 is TGTGCCTTCCTAGCGGGAGCGGCCGGGGAGCTGTTTTTT.

The chain has TRBV7-2 and TRBJ2-7; D is uncertain. This CDR3 has 15 residues. The V gene lost 5 bases and the J gene lost 3 bases, with 17 bases spanning the gap. CDR1 and CDR2 from the germline V gene are SGHTA and FQGNSA. The CDR3 spells CASSRTGGDLYEQYF. In DNA form, the CDR3 reads TGTGCCAGCAGCCGAACCGGTGGGGATCTCTACGAGCAGTACTTC.

Points on this clonotype: A much larger clone differs by one base, so this may be a read error. The CDR3 does not end in the conserved phenylalanine or tryptophan, so this is likely a read error. The chain recombines TRBV27 with TRBJ2-7, with TRBD1 matching over 11 bases. The CDR3 contains 12 residues. V was clipped by 9 bases and J by 7 bases; unmatched bases: 5. Germline-derived CDR1 and CDR2 are MNHEY and SMNVEV (reference sequence). The CDR3 region is CASRTGGREQYL. For the CDR3, the DNA is TGTGCCAGTAGGACAGGGGGCCGTGAGCAGTACTTG.

This clonotype was seen many times. The V and J genes are TRBV20-1 and TRBJ2-7, with D possibly TRBD1 on 6 matching bases. CDR1 and CDR2 from the germline V gene are DFQATT and SNEGSKA (reference sequence). The CDR3 contains 15 residues. Trimming took 1 base from V and 1 from J, leaving 14 bases between them. The CDR3 bases are TGCAGTGCTAGAGCTGACAGGACCCCGTCCTACGAGCAGTACTTC. This codes for CSARADRTPSYEQYF.

This clonotype has a count of ten or more. The J gene is TRBJ2-5, the V gene TRBV20-1; 7 bases fit TRBD2. The V segment lost 1 base and the J segment 5 bases; nucleotides outside the gene matches: 10. Germline V gene data show CDR1 as DFQATT and CDR2 as SNEGSKA (reference sequence). The CDR3 is made up of 15 amino acids. DNA of the CDR3: TGCAGTGCTAGAGGCCCGCGGGAGCCCCCGGAGACCCAGTACTTC. Translated: CSARGPREPPETQYF.

This clonotype was recorded at least ten times. The chain couples TRBV5-5 to TRBJ1-3, with TRBD1 matching over 7 bases. From germline, CDR1 is SGHKS and CDR2 YYEKEE (reference sequence). With 3 bases clipped from V and 0 bases from J, the junction kept 3 bases outside the gene matches. The CDR3 spans 15 residues. CDR3 loop: CASSWGQSSGNTIYF. The DNA of the CDR3 is TGTGCCAGCAGCTGGGGACAGTCCTCTGGAAACACCATATATTTT.

This chain uses TRBV2 with TRBJ1-1, with D unclear. V gave up 11 bases and J gave up 3 bases, with 16 bases separating them. The germline V gene encodes CDR1 SNHLY and CDR2 FYNNEI. This CDR3 is 13 amino acids long. The CDR3 loop is CARGGNLDTEAFF. CDR3 bases: TGTGCCCGCGGAGGGAACCTGGACACTGAAGCTTTCTTT.

This clonotype was counted between two and nine times. The chain uses TRBV30 and TRBJ2-7; the D gene is possibly TRBD2 (5 bases). Looked up from germline, CDR1 is GTSNPN and CDR2 is SVGIG (reference sequence). V was clipped by 1 base and J by 2 bases, with 15 bases between them. CDR3 length equals 15 residues. The chain's CDR3 is CAWSGGLTSPYEQYF. DNA for the CDR3: TGTGCCTGGAGTGGCGGACTGACCTCTCCCTACGAGCAGTACTTC.

This clonotype was observed many times. This chain connects TRBV7-9 to TRBJ2-7; D unresolved. This CDR3 region has 15 residues. Trimming removed 1 base from V and 5 bases from J, with 15 bases in between. CDR1 is SEHNR and CDR2 is FQNEAQ in the germline V gene (reference sequence). CDR3 protein: CASSLGAQTGNEQYF. The CDR3 DNA is TGTGCCAGCAGCTTAGGAGCGCAGACTGGTAACGAGCAGTACTTC.

A word on this clonotype: This may come from a read error, since a much larger clone is one base off. V gene TRBV30 combines with J gene TRBJ2-3; 7 positions match TRBD2. From germline, CDR1 is GTSNPN and CDR2 SVGIG (reference sequence). This CDR3 is built from 15 residues. The CDR3 loop reads CTWSVLAGVADTQYF. The DNA for the CDR3 is TGTACCTGGAGTGTATTGGCGGGAGTGGCGGATACGCAGTATTTT.

Many counts were recorded for this clonotype. The V call is TRBV4-3, the J call TRBJ2-7; 7 bases agree with TRBD2. Unmatched junction bases numbered 4, after V lost 0 bases and J lost 2 bases. The CDR3 has 15 residues. Germline CDR1 and CDR2: LGHNA and YSLEER. This CDR3 reads CASSQDREAAYEQYF. In DNA, the CDR3 is TGCGCCAGCAGCCAAGATCGGGAGGCGGCCTACGAGCAGTACTTC.

This clonotype was detected a few times. The V call is TRBV5-5, the J call TRBJ1-1; the match to TRBD1 covers 8 bases. Germline CDR1 SGHKS, CDR2 YYEKEE (reference sequence). The CDR3 contains 14 residues. Trimming at V came to 4 bases and at J to 4 bases, leaving 6 bases not matched to a gene. CDR3 nucleotide sequence: TGTGCCAGCAGCCTGGACAGGGCGGCCACTGAAGCTTTCTTT. Translating it yields CASSLDRAATEAFF.

Many counts were recorded for this clonotype. The chain links TRBV28 to TRBJ2-3, with 11 nucleotides matching TRBD2. The CDR3 has 17 residues. Germline CDR1 reads MDHEN; CDR2 reads SYDVKM. The V and J ends lost 6 bases and 2 bases, in that order; junction bases with no gene match: 10. The CDR3 DNA sequence: TGTGCCAGCAGCCTACGTCCGGGACTAGCGGCCACAGATACGCAGTATTTT. It specifies CASSLRPGLAATDTQYF. Filled out from reference TRBV28 and TRBJ2-3, the complete variable domain reads DVKVTQSSRYLVKRTGEKVFLECVQDMDHENMFWYRQDPGLGLRLIYFSYDVKMKEKGDIPEGYSVSREKKERFSLILESASTNQTSMYLCASSLRPGLAATDTQYFGPGTRLTVL.

In regard to this clonotype: Given a much more abundant clone one base away, this may be a read error. The J gene is TRBJ2-4, the V gene TRBV12-3 or TRBV12-4; D unclear. Trimming left V 1 base short and J 2 bases short, with 12 bases between. The CDR3 consists of 16 residues. CDR3 DNA sequence: TGTGCCAGCAGTTTAGGGCAAGGCCGGTCCAAAAACATTCAGTACTTC. Residues: CASSLGQGRSKNIQYF.

This clonotype was seen at least ten times. J is TRBJ1-1 and V is TRBV2, with 10 nucleotides matching TRBD1. The CDR3 has 16 amino acids. V was pared by 5 bases and J by 3 bases, with 9 bases of the junction left unmatched. The germline V gene encodes CDR1 SNHLY and CDR2 FYNNEI. CDR3 nucleotide sequence: TGTGCCAGCAGTCCACCGGGGACAGGGGTCTACACTGAAGCTTTCTTT. Its protein is CASSPPGTGVYTEAFF.

The V gene is TRBV28, the J gene TRBJ1-3; TRBD1 agrees at 8 bases. V lost 4 bases to trimming and J lost 2 bases; unmatched junction nucleotides: 4. The CDR3 consists of 15 residues. Germline V lookup: CDR1 MDHEN, CDR2 SYDVKM. This CDR3 is CASSYRGWTGNTIYF. The CDR3 nucleotides are TGTGCCAGCAGTTACAGGGGGTGGACTGGAAACACCATATATTTT. Based on the CDR3 plus reference TRBV28 and TRBJ1-3, the full variable domain is DVKVTQSSRYLVKRTGEKVFLECVQDMDHENMFWYRQDPGLGLRLIYFSYDVKMKEKGDIPEGYSVSREKKERFSLILESASTNQTSMYLCASSYRGWTGNTIYFGEGSWLTVV.

The sample holds many counts of this clonotype. The rearrangement links TRBV9 to TRBJ1-1; D ambiguous. This CDR3 contains 13 residues. Trimming removed 0 bases from V and 5 bases from J, with 8 bases in between. Germline V gene data show CDR1 as SGDLS and CDR2 as YYNGEE. In nucleotides, the CDR3 is TGTGCCAGCAGCGTAGGAGGGAGGACTGAAGCTTTCTTT. This gives the protein CASSVGGRTEAFF.

Worth noting for this clonotype: Its ends do not fully match the called genes, so a read error is possible. V gene TRBV6-5 combines with J gene TRBJ1-1; D remains unclear. CDR1 is MNHEY and CDR2 is SVGAGI in the germline V gene. The CDR3 length is 13 residues. The CDR3: CASSPVWNTGAFF. CDR3 coding DNA: TGTGCCAGCAGCCCCGTTTGGAACACTGGAGCTTTCTTT.

This sequence joins TRBV11-2 and TRBJ2-1; D perhaps matches TRBD2 (6 bases). V dropped 4 bases and J dropped 6 bases, with 19 bases sitting between them. CDR3 size: 16 residues. CDR1 is SGHAT, CDR2 FQNNGV, per germline. The CDR3 DNA follows: TGTGCCAGCAGCTCCCCACTAGCTATAGTGGGCAATGAGCAGTTCTTC. Its translation: CASSSPLAIVGNEQFF. Full variable domain (remainder filled in from reference TRBV11-2 and TRBJ2-1): EAGVAQSPRYKIIEKRQSVAFWCNPISGHATLYWYQQILGQGPKLLIQFQNNGVVDDSQLPKDRFSAERLKGVDSTLKIQPAKLEDSAVYLCASSSPLAIVGNEQFFGPGTRLTVL.

This clonotype has more than one count but fewer than ten. This may come from a read error, since a much larger clone is one base off. The chain carries TRBV7-9 and TRBJ1-5, with D hard to call. Germline V CDR1 and CDR2: SEHNR, FQNEAQ (reference sequence). V was shortened by 5 bases and J by 10 bases, with 12 bases between the two germline ends. The CDR3 sequence is 12 residues long. CDR3 DNA: TGTGCCAGCAGCAAGCAGGACGGTCCCCAGCATTTT. Translation gives CASSKQDGPQHF.

This clonotype has ten or more counts. Written as DNA, the CDR3 is TGTGCCAGCAATTGGCTCAGCGGCCAAAAAATCACAGATACGCAGTATTTT. This translates into CASNWLSGQKITDTQYF. The gene calls are TRBV28 and TRBJ2-3, with D possibly TRBD2 on 5 matching bases. Trimming removed 7 bases at V and 2 bases at J, with 22 bases between. This CDR3 contains 17 residues. Germline assignment: CDR1 MDHEN and CDR2 SYDVKM.

Only a few counts were recorded for this clonotype. The CDR3 DNA is TGTGCCAGCAGTCCCTGGGGACAGGTCCTCTACAATGAGCAGTTCTTC. Residues: CASSPWGQVLYNEQFF. This sequence joins TRBV6-5 and TRBJ2-1; TRBD1 aligns across 8 bases. V lost 5 bases, J lost 3 bases, and 9 bases stayed unmatched. The length of the CDR3 is 16 residues. Germline CDR1 reads MNHEY; CDR2 reads SVGAGI.

This clonotype has just a few counts. The genes are TRBV7-9 and TRBJ2-3; 7 nucleotides align to TRBD2. CDR1 and CDR2 from the germline V gene are SEHNR and FQNEAQ (reference sequence). The CDR3 sequence is 16 residues long. J was trimmed by 1 base and V by 2 bases; bases with no gene match: 6. This CDR3 reads CASSLSVGGRTDTQYF. In nucleotides, the CDR3 is TGTGCCAGCAGCTTATCCGTGGGAGGGCGCACAGATACGCAGTATTTT.

This clonotype was observed a handful of times. The CDR3 protein is CASSEPGQGARWELFF. For the CDR3, the DNA is TGTGCCAGCAGTGAGCCGGGACAGGGGGCACGGTGGGAGCTGTTTTTT. This sequence joins TRBV12-3 or TRBV12-4 and TRBJ2-2; TRBD1 matches at 12 bases. The CDR3 has 16 residues. The ends lost 5 bases at V and 9 bases at J; junction bases unmatched: 10.

The rearrangement links TRBV29-1 to TRBJ1-2; D is unclear. Trimming pared 8 bases from V and 8 bases from J, leaving 27 bases between. From germline, CDR1 is SQVTM and CDR2 ANQGSEA. The CDR3 covers 15 residues. The CDR3 sequence: CSLPHPEREVGGYTF. CDR3 coding DNA: TGCAGCCTTCCCCACCCTGAGAGGGAAGTAGGCGGCTACACCTTC.

V and J are TRBV6-5 and TRBJ1-4; D is possibly TRBD1 (6 bases). Looked up from germline, CDR1 is MNHEY and CDR2 is SVGAGI. The length of the CDR3 is 15 residues. V was shortened by 1 base and J by 5 bases, with 11 bases between the two germline ends. CDR3 DNA sequence: TGTGCCAGCAGTTACTTGGGGGGCCTGAATGAAAAACTGTTTTTT. This codes for CASSYLGGLNEKLFF.

The table lists this clonotype with a few counts. The V and J genes are TRBV20-1 and TRBJ1-6; maybe TRBD1 (6 bases). The V gene's germline CDR1 is DFQATT and CDR2 SNEGSKA (reference sequence). The CDR3 sequence is 15 residues long. V lost 2 bases to trimming and J lost 5 bases, with 13 bases between them. This CDR3 is CSARSWTAHNSPLHF. The CDR3 DNA sequence: TGCAGTGCTAGATCATGGACAGCGCATAATTCACCCCTCCACTTT.

The rearrangement links TRBV20-1 to TRBJ2-1; D is uncertain. The germline V gene has CDR1 DFQATT and CDR2 SNEGSKA (reference sequence). The CDR3 is 12 amino acids. The CDR3 sequence: CSGGRFDNEQFF. The CDR3, as DNA: TGCAGCGGCGGCCGTTTCGACAATGAGCAGTTCTTC.

Many counts were recorded for this clonotype. The chain combines TRBV20-1 with TRBJ1-1, with D possibly being TRBD1 (6 bases). Germline V gene sequence: CDR1 DFQATT, CDR2 SNEGSKA (reference sequence). The CDR3 totals 15 residues. Trimming pared 6 bases from V and 0 bases from J, leaving 17 bases between. The CDR3 sequence is CSATGTQYMNTEAFF. In DNA, the CDR3 is TGCAGTGCAACCGGGACACAATACATGAACACTGAAGCTTTCTTT.

About this clonotype: Given a much more abundant clone one base away, this may be a read error. This chain connects TRBV4-1 to TRBJ2-5; D ambiguous. The CDR3 extends over 14 amino acids. Trimming took off 1 base at V and 3 bases at J, with 9 bases between the two ends. CDR1 MGHRA and CDR2 YSYEKL come from the germline V gene. The CDR3 region is CASSQVSRKETQYF. The CDR3 DNA reads as TGCGCCAGCAGCCAAGTGTCGAGGAAAGAGACCCAGTACTTC.